This T cell receptor beta chain is drawn from a study of T cell responses to AZD1222 COVID-19 vaccine. Assay: immunoSEQ multiplex PCR; the TCRdb copy retains only in-frame clones and omits some. In the table there are over 100,000 clones, around nine tenths of which are singletons. As concerns this clone: Its antigen is currently unknown.

General study results and limits: The donor cohort was predominantly white British with a female majority, and clonal diversity may have been underestimated.

Sequences were derived from peripheral blood, sampled on day 0 of AZD1222 vaccination. This TCR was recovered from an adult in good health.

For the CDR3, the DNA is TGTGCCAGCAGCGAGTCTACAGGGACCTACGAGCAGTACTTC. It translates to CASSESTGTYEQYF. The chain is built from TRBV11-2 and TRBJ2-7; D perhaps matches TRBD1 (6 bases). There are 14 residues in the CDR3. V lost 5 bases and J 2 bases, leaving 13 bases between the germline ends. Per germline, CDR1 SGHAT and CDR2 FQNNGV.